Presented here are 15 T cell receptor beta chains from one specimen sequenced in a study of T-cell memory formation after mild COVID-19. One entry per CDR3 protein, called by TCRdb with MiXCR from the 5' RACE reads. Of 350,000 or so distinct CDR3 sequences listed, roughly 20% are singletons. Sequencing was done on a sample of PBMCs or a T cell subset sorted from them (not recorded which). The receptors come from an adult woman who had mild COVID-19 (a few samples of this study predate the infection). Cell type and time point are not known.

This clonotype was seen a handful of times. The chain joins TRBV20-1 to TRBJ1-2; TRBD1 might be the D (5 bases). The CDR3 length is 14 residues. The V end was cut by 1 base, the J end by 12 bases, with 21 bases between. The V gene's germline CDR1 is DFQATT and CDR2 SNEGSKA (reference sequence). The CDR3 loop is CSARVAQDLPAHTF. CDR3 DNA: TGCAGTGCTAGAGTAGCACAGGACCTCCCCGCTCACACCTTC.

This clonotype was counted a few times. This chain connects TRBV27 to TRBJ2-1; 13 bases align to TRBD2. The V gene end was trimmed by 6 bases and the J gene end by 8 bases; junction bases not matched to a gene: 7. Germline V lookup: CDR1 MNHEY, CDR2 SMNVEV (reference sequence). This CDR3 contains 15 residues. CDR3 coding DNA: TGTGCCAGCAGCCAACTAGCGGGAGGGCCCTATGAGCAGTTCTTC. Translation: CASSQLAGGPYEQFF.

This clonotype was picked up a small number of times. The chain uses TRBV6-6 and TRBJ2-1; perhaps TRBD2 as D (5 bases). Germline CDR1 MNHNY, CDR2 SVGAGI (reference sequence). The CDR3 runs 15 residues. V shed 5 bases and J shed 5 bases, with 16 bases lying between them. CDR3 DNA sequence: TGTGCCAGCAGTAGTTCGGAGGAAGCAAACAATGAGCAGTTCTTC. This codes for CASSSSEEANNEQFF.

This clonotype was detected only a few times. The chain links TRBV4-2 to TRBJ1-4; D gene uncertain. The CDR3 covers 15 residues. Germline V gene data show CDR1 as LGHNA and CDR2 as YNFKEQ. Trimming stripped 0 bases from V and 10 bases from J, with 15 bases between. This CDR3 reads CASSQDWEVSGKLFF. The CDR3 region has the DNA TGTGCCAGCAGCCAAGATTGGGAAGTTAGTGGAAAACTGTTTTTT.

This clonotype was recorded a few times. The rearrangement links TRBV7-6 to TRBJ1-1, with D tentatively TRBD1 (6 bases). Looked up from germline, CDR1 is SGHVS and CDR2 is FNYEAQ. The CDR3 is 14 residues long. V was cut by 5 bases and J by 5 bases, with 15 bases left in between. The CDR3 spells CASSPSGGATEAFF. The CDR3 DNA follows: TGTGCCAGCAGCCCATCGGGGGGCGCGACTGAAGCTTTCTTT.

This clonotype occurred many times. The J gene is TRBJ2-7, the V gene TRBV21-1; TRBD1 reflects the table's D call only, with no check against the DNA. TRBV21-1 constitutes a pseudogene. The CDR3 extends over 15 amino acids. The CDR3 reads CASSKGTGNSYEQYF. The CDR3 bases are TGTGCCAGCAGCAAGGGGACAGGGAATTCCTACGAGCAGTACTTC.

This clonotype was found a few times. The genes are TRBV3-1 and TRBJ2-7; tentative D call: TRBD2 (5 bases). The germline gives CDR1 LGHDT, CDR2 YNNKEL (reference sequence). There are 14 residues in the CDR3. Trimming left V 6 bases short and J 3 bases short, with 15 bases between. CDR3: CASSLSGRGYEQYF. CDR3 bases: TGTGCCAGCAGTCTCAGTGGACGGGGCTACGAGCAGTACTTC.

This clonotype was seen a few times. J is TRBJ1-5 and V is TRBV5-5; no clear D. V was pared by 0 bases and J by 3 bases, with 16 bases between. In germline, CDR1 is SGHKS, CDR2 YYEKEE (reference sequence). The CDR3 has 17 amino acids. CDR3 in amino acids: CASSLGLFRSLNQPQHF. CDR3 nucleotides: TGTGCCAGCAGCTTGGGCTTGTTCAGGAGCCTCAATCAGCCCCAGCATTTT.

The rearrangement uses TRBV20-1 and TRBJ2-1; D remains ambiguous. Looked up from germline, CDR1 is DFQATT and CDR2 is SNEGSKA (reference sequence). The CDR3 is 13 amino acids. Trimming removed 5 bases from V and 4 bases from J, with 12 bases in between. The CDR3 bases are TGCAGTGCTCCGAACTTTGGATACAATGAGCAGTTCTTC. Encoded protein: CSAPNFGYNEQFF.

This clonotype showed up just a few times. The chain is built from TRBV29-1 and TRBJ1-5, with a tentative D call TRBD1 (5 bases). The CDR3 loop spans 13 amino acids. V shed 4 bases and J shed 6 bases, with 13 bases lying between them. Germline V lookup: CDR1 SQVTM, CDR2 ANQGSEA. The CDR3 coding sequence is TGCAGCGTTGCAGGGCAGGAGGGTCAGCCCCAGCATTTT. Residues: CSVAGQEGQPQHF.

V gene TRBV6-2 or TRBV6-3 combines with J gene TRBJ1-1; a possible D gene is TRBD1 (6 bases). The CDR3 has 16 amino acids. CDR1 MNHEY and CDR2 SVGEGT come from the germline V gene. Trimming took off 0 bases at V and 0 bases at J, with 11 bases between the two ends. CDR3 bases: TGTGCCAGCAGTTACTCGCCAGGGGCGATGAACACTGAAGCTTTCTTT. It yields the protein CASSYSPGAMNTEAFF.

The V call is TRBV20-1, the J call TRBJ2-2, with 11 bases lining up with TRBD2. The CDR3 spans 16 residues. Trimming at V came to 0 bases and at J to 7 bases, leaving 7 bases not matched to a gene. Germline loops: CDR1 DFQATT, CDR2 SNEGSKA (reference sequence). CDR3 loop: CSARDLGLAAYGELFF. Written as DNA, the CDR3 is TGCAGTGCTAGAGACCTGGGACTAGCGGCGTACGGGGAGCTGTTTTTT.

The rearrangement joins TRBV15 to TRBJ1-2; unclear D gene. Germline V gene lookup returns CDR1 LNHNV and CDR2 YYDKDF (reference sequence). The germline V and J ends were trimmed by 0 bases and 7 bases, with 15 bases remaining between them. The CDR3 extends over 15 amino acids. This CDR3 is CATSRDRIPGRGYTF. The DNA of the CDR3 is TGTGCCACCAGCAGAGATAGGATACCGGGTCGTGGCTACACCTTC.

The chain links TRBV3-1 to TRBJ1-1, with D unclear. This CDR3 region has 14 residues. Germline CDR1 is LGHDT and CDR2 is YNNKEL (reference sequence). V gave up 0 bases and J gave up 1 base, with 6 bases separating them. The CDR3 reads CASSQDIWNTEAFF. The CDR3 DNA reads TGTGCCAGCAGCCAAGATATCTGGAACACTGAAGCTTTCTTT.

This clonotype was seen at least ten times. The CDR3 reads CASSVVGLLYEQYF. In DNA, the CDR3 is TGTGCCAGCAGCGTAGTGGGACTCCTCTACGAGCAGTACTTC. The V and J genes are TRBV9 and TRBJ2-7; maybe TRBD2 (6 bases). Germline V gene sequence: CDR1 SGDLS, CDR2 YYNGEE. CDR3 size: 14 residues. V was cut by 0 bases and J by 3 bases, with 10 bases left in between. The full variable domain, its missing parts supplied by reference TRBV9 and TRBJ2-7, is DSGVTQTPKHLITATGQRVTLRCSPRSGDLSVYWYQQSLDQGLQFLIQYYNGEERAKGNILERFSAQQFPDLHSELNLSSLELGDSALYFCASSVVGLLYEQYFGPGTRLTVT.